Listed below are T cell receptor beta chains from one sample, sequenced in a study of OX40 agonist ivuxolimab in advanced cancers. Data came from immunoSEQ multiplex PCR; TCRdb stores just in-frame clones and leaves some out. The table has around 62,000 clones, over 80% seen once. The sequencing used CD4+ or CD8+ T cells sorted from blood, collected in a trial of the OX40 agonist ivuxolimab. The receptors were gathered from an adult with an advanced solid tumor such as melanoma, head and neck, liver or kidney cancer. The CDR3 runs from the conserved cysteine through the conserved F or W. Size is omitted from some rows. Given values are once, few, many or a class for expanded clones.

v_gene: TRBV6-7
abundance: -
j_gene: TRBJ1-1
CDR3aa: CASPNLDSEAFF

v_gene: TRBV4-2
abundance: -
j_gene: TRBJ1-2
CDR3aa: CASSQGSPSNYGYTF

v_gene: TRBV10-1
abundance: few
j_gene: TRBJ2-7
CDR3aa: CASSEGTGSYEQYF

v_gene: TRBV7-6
abundance: -
j_gene: TRBJ2-7
CDR3aa: CASSLAPGLAGVTYEQYF

v_gene: TRBV5-4
abundance: -
j_gene: TRBJ2-7
CDR3aa: CASSLGLAFLSEQYF

v_gene: TRBV9
abundance: -
j_gene: TRBJ1-2
CDR3aa: CASSVGYGSYTF

v_gene: TRBV10-3
abundance: -
j_gene: TRBJ1-1
CDR3aa: CAHRQGTMNTEAFF

v_gene: TRBV6-5
abundance: once
j_gene: TRBJ2-4
CDR3aa: CASSYSGGKNIQYF

v_gene: TRBV25-1
abundance: -
j_gene: TRBJ2-1
CDR3aa: CASSEPRINEQFF

v_gene: TRBV19
abundance: -
j_gene: TRBJ1-5
CDR3aa: CASSPQGGNQPQHF

v_gene: TRBV28
abundance: -
j_gene: TRBJ2-4
CDR3aa: CASSRGPAENIQYF

v_gene: TRBV27
abundance: -
j_gene: TRBJ2-1
CDR3aa: CASSGSGLAGARSYNEQFF

v_gene: TRBV11-2
abundance: few
j_gene: TRBJ1-1
CDR3aa: CASSNTNTEAFF

v_gene: TRBV9
abundance: -
j_gene: TRBJ2-2
CDR3aa: CASSVGLVGAGELFF

v_gene: TRBV6-5
abundance: -
j_gene: TRBJ2-1
CDR3aa: CASRSGKEQFF

v_gene: TRBV28
abundance: -
j_gene: TRBJ1-1
CDR3aa: CASSFEQGQIWNTEAFF

v_gene: TRBV6-6
abundance: -
j_gene: TRBJ2-7
CDR3aa: CASRGTGRKDEQYF

v_gene: TRBV5-4
abundance: -
j_gene: TRBJ2-1
CDR3aa: CASRSGGTEGYNEQFF

v_gene: TRBV6-1
abundance: -
j_gene: TRBJ1-2
CDR3aa: CASKRERQSSYGYTF

v_gene: TRBV6-6
abundance: -
j_gene: TRBJ1-2
CDR3aa: CASTPMPGTYGYTF